Listed below are T cell receptor beta chains from one sample, sequenced in a study of control samples from healthy donors and cancer patients. The protocol was immunoSEQ multiplex PCR, while the TCRdb copy is restricted to in-frame clones and leaves out a portion. The data hold about 120,000 clones, with 90% to 95% observed a single time. The sequencing input was blood. These receptors were taken from a young woman in good health. The CDR3 runs from the conserved cysteine through the conserved F or W. A D gene is named only where the DNA matches it firmly. Clone size is shown for a subset of rows, as once, few, many or a class of expanded clone.

>TRBD1|16|NA|TRBV7-2|TRBJ2-4
CASSPDRGQAKNIQYF
TGTGCCAGCAGCCCAGACAGGGGTCAAGCCAAAAACATTCAGTACTTC
>NA|13|NA|TRBV6-2/TRBV6-3|TRBJ2-7
CASSYSTPYEQYF
TGTGCCAGCAGTTACTCAACCCCCTACGAGCAGTACTTC
>NA|15|NA|TRBV4-3|TRBJ1-2
CASSQGGGRTYGYTF
TGCGCCAGCAGCCAAGGGGGGGGCAGGACCTATGGCTACACCTTC
>NA|11|NA|TRBV29-1|TRBJ1-1
CSVEDWAEAFF
TGCAGCGTTGAGGATTGGGCTGAAGCTTTCTTT
>NA|14|NA|TRBV6-4|TRBJ1-2
CASSSGGKSNGYTF
TGTGCCAGCAGCTCTGGGGGGAAAAGTAATGGCTACACCTTC
>TRBD1|12|NA|TRBV7-4|TRBJ1-2
CARTQGTYGYTF
TGTGCCAGAACACAGGGGACCTATGGCTACACCTTC
>NA|13|NA|TRBV14|TRBJ2-7
CASSQGASLEQYF
TGTGCCAGCAGCCAAGGTGCTAGCTTGGAGCAGTACTTC
>NA|12|NA|TRBV27|TRBJ2-7
CASSGSSYEQYF
TGTGCCAGCAGTGGGTCCTCCTACGAGCAGTACTTC
>NA|16|once|TRBV7-2|TRBJ2-7
CASSPLGGRGHYEQYF
TGTGCCAGCAGCCCCCTTGGGGGCAGAGGGCACTACGAGCAGTACTTC
>TRBD1|13|many|TRBV5-8|TRBJ2-7
CASDRDRAREQYF
TGTGCCAGTGACCGGGACAGAGCCCGTGAGCAGTACTTC
>NA|14|NA|TRBV5-1|TRBJ1-1
CASYPGYRNTEAFF
TGCGCCAGCTACCCCGGGTACCGGAACACTGAAGCTTTCTTT
>NA|14|NA|TRBV18|TRBJ1-3
CASSPQESGNTIYF
TGTGCCAGCTCACCTCAGGAATCAGGAAACACCATATATTTT
>TRBD2|17|NA|TRBV14|TRBJ2-2
CASSPLSGGAYIGELFF
TGTGCCAGCAGCCCTCTTAGCGGGGGGGCCTATATCGGGGAGCTGTTTTTT
>NA|12|NA|TRBV6-5|TRBJ2-1
CASSPRGYEQFF
TGTGCCAGCAGTCCGAGGGGGTATGAGCAGTTCTTC
>NA|15|once|TRBV3-1/TRBV3-2|TRBJ1-1
CASSPRDGMNTEAFF
TGTGCCAGCAGCCCCCGGGACGGGATGAACACTGAAGCTTTCTTT
>TRBD2|18|NA|TRBV4-3|TRBJ2-3
CASSQVGLTSGRADTQYF
TGCGCCAGCAGCCAAGTCGGACTGACTAGCGGGAGGGCAGATACGCAGTATTTT
>TRBD1|17|NA|TRBV27|TRBJ1-1
CASSPTRTGNMNTEAFF
TGTGCCAGCAGTCCCACCCGGACAGGAAACATGAACACTGAAGCTTTCTTT
>NA|12|NA|TRBV27|TRBJ2-3
CASRHLEDTQYF
TGTGCCAGCAGGCACTTGGAGGATACGCAGTATTTT
>NA|14|NA|TRBV24-1|TRBJ2-2
CATAAGQNTGELFF
TGTGCCACCGCAGCGGGACAGAACACCGGGGAGCTGTTTTTT
>TRBD1|14|NA|TRBV5-1|TRBJ2-5
CASSLEGGRETQYF
TGCGCCAGCAGCTTGGAAGGGGGCCGAGAGACCCAGTACTTC
>NA|16|NA|TRBV25-1|TRBJ2-3
CASSEFGRDFTDTQYF
TGTGCCAGCAGTGAATTTGGCAGGGACTTCACAGATACGCAGTATTTT
>TRBD1|20|NA|TRBV3-1/TRBV3-2|TRBJ1-4
CASSQDPRDSHPATNEKLFF
TGTGCCAGCAGCCAAGATCCGAGGGACAGTCACCCTGCAACTAATGAAAAACTGTTTTTT
>NA|13|NA|TRBV28|TRBJ2-7
CASTTLSSYEQYF
TGTGCCAGCACGACCCTTAGCTCCTACGAGCAGTACTTC
>TRBD2|18|NA|TRBV6-2/TRBV6-3|TRBJ2-4
CASSSGTSGGLAKNIQYF
TGTGCCAGCAGCTCAGGGACTAGCGGGGGCCTAGCCAAAAACATTCAGTACTTC
>TRBD2|14|NA|TRBV2|TRBJ2-3
CASSPASGGATQYF
TGTGCCAGCAGCCCCGCTAGCGGGGGTGCCACGCAGTATTTT
>NA|15|NA|TRBV5-5|TRBJ1-2
CASSLGPGLYYGYTF
TGTGCCAGCAGCTTGGGGCCAGGCCTTTACTATGGCTACACCTTC
>NA|11|NA|TRBV20-1|TRBJ1-1
CSADGGTEAFF
TGCAGTGCTGACGGTGGGACTGAAGCTTTCTTT
>NA|14|NA|TRBV7-9|TRBJ1-1
CASSSRPEHTEAFF
TGTGCCAGCAGCTCGCGACCGGAACACACTGAAGCTTTCTTT
>NA|11|NA|TRBV7-9|TRBJ1-1
CASREGTEAFF
TGTGCCAGCAGAGAAGGAACTGAAGCTTTCTTT
>NA|14|NA|TRBV5-5|TRBJ1-6
CASSYDPSNSPLHF
TGTGCCAGCAGCTACGACCCCTCTAATTCACCCCTCCACTTT
>TRBD2|15|NA|TRBV30|TRBJ2-7
CAWSVLAGGPYEQYF
TGTGCCTGGAGTGTACTAGCGGGTGGACCCTACGAGCAGTACTTC
>NA|16|NA|TRBV7-2|TRBJ1-1
CASAWQQGVRNTEAFF
TGTGCCAGCGCTTGGCAGCAGGGAGTGAGGAACACTGAAGCTTTCTTT
>TRBD1|16|NA|TRBV2|TRBJ2-7
CASRETGQGMDYEQYF
TGTGCCAGCAGGGAGACTGGACAGGGGATGGACTACGAGCAGTACTTC
>TRBD2|15|NA|TRBV7-2|TRBJ2-7
CASSTGLAGGREQYF
TGTGCCAGCAGTACCGGACTAGCGGGGGGGCGGGAGCAGTACTTC
>NA|13|once|TRBV5-4|TRBJ2-7
CASSFLSGNEQYF
TGTGCCAGCAGCTTTTTGTCCGGAAACGAGCAGTACTTC
>TRBD1|15|NA|TRBV3-1/TRBV3-2|TRBJ2-2
CASSQGQGNTGELFF
TGTGCCAGCAGCCAGGGACAGGGGAACACCGGGGAGCTGTTTTTT
>NA|17|NA|TRBV27|TRBJ1-1
CASSSWPPQGQVTEAFF
TGTGCCAGCAGCTCATGGCCCCCACAGGGACAAGTCACTGAAGCTTTCTTT
>TRBD1|13|NA|TRBV29-1|TRBJ1-2
CSGGTGGGYGYTF
TGCAGCGGTGGGACAGGGGGCGGCTATGGCTACACCTTC
>TRBD1|13|once|TRBV12-3/TRBV12-4|TRBJ1-1
CASSMGQGPEAFF
TGTGCCAGCAGCATGGGACAGGGACCCGAAGCTTTCTTT
>NA|14|NA|TRBV29-1|TRBJ1-1
CSVFTLRTNTEAFF
TGCAGCGTCTTCACATTACGAACGAACACTGAAGCTTTCTTT
>TRBD1|12|NA|TRBV29-1|TRBJ2-3
CSVPADRDTQYF
TGCAGCGTTCCAGCGGACAGGGATACGCAGTATTTT
>NA|14|NA|TRBV6-5|TRBJ2-7
CASRGAGSFHEQYF
TGTGCCAGCAGGGGGGCGGGTAGTTTCCACGAGCAGTACTTC
>NA|17|NA|TRBV4-3|TRBJ1-2
CASSPTDGPARNYGYTF
TGCGCCAGCAGCCCGACCGACGGACCCGCAAGGAACTATGGCTACACCTTC
>NA|15|NA|TRBV7-3|TRBJ2-5
CASSSGPGPSETQYF
TGTGCCAGCAGCTCAGGCCCGGGACCTTCGGAGACCCAGTACTTC
>NA|17|NA|TRBV6-6|TRBJ2-6
CASSRDPRYSGANVLTF
TGTGCCAGCAGTCGGGACCCGAGATACTCTGGGGCCAACGTCCTGACTTTC
>TRBD2|15|NA|TRBV5-1|TRBJ2-1
CASSLTSGIYNEQFF
TGCGCCAGCAGCTTGACTAGCGGTATCTACAATGAGCAGTTCTTC
>NA|18|NA|TRBV7-2|TRBJ1-2
CASSLGVGGGAVNYGYTF
TGTGCCAGCAGCTTAGGAGTGGGAGGGGGGGCGGTTAACTATGGCTACACCTTC
>NA|16|NA|TRBV5-6|TRBJ2-7
CASSLPPAGSPYEQYF
TGTGCCAGCAGCCTCCCGCCCGCGGGAAGCCCCTACGAGCAGTACTTC
>NA|17|few|TRBV7-9|TRBJ2-3
CASSLGSGSKSTDTQYF
TGTGCCAGCAGCTTAGGGTCGGGGTCGAAGAGCACAGATACGCAGTATTTT
>TRBD2|13|NA|TRBV29-1|TRBJ2-2
CSVPGLAPGELFF
TGCAGCGTTCCGGGACTAGCCCCCGGGGAGCTGTTTTTT
>NA|15|few|TRBV4-3|TRBJ2-2
CASSTTGGGTGELFF
TGCGCCAGCTCTACTACAGGGGGAGGGACCGGGGAGCTGTTTTTT
>NA|13|NA|TRBV30|TRBJ2-2
CAWSTTGTGELFF
TGTGCCTGGAGCACCACGGGCACCGGGGAGCTGTTTTTT
>NA|13|once|TRBV28|TRBJ2-7
CASSQYRDYEQYF
TGTGCCAGCAGTCAATACAGGGACTACGAGCAGTACTTC
>TRBD2|17|NA|TRBV20-1|TRBJ2-1
CSASSGRTSGRASEQFF
TGCAGTGCTAGTTCCGGAAGGACTAGCGGGAGGGCATCTGAGCAGTTCTTC
>TRBD1|18|NA|TRBV7-2|TRBJ2-1
CASSPNPFDRGLHNEQFF
TGTGCCAGCAGCCCCAACCCCTTCGACAGGGGGCTACACAATGAGCAGTTCTTC